What follows are 23 T cell receptor beta chains derived from one specimen sequenced in a study of cytotoxic CD8 clonotypes in ibrutinib-treated CLL. The repertoire was sequenced with immunoSEQ multiplex PCR; TCRdb's copy has only in-frame clones and lacks some. The data show roughly 330,000 clones, under 70% seen once. The sequencing used PBMCs, collected after 36 months of ibrutinib treatment. The receptor set was obtained from a human donor with chronic lymphocytic leukemia.

The chain employs TRBV5-1 and TRBJ1-4; a possible D gene is TRBD1 (6 bases). The CDR3 covers 15 residues. Trimming removed 0 bases at V and 7 bases at J, with 13 bases between. The germline gives CDR1 SGHRS, CDR2 YFSETQ. The chain's CDR3 is CASSLEQGMFEKLFF. The CDR3 nucleotides read TGCGCCAGCAGCTTGGAGCAGGGGATGTTTGAAAAACTGTTTTTT. Full variable domain (remainder filled in from reference TRBV5-1 and TRBJ1-4): KAGVTQTPRYLIKTRGQQVTLSCSPISGHRSVSWYQQTPGQGLQFLFEYFSETQRNKGNFPGRFSGRQFSNSRSEMNVSTLELGDSALYLCASSLEQGMFEKLFFGSGTQLSVL.

This clone was counted a few times. This chain connects TRBV6-5 to TRBJ2-7; a possible D gene is TRBD1 (6 bases). The length of the CDR3 is 12 residues. Germline V gives CDR1 MNHEY, CDR2 SVGAGI. The V end lost 5 bases, the J end lost 6 bases, and 11 bases lay between the germline ends. The CDR3 here is CASSASGVEQYF. For the CDR3, the DNA is TGTGCCAGCAGTGCCTCAGGGGTCGAGCAGTACTTC.

This clone was picked up a small number of times. The V gene is TRBV5-6, the J gene TRBJ2-7, with 8 bases aligning to TRBD1. V dropped 4 bases and J dropped 0; count of bases not matched to a gene: 3. The CDR3 has 14 amino acids. The germline V gene encodes CDR1 SGHDT and CDR2 YYEEEE. DNA for the CDR3: TGTGCCAGCAGCGCCAGGGGGCCCTCCTACGAGCAGTACTTC. Amino acid sequence: CASSARGPSYEQYF.

The genes are TRBV2 and TRBJ2-5; possibly TRBD1 for D (6 bases). This CDR3 is built from 13 residues. Trimming took off 2 bases at V and 7 bases at J, with 11 bases between the two ends. Germline CDR1 reads SNHLY; CDR2 reads FYNNEI. DNA of the CDR3: TGTGCCAGCAGTGAATCGACAGGAGGGACCCAGTACTTC. This codes for CASSESTGGTQYF.

The chain has TRBV7-3 and TRBJ2-2; TRBD1 aligns across 8 bases. The trim removed 3 bases at V and 5 bases at J, leaving 2 bases unmatched. This CDR3 is built from 14 residues. The germline V gene has CDR1 SGHTA and CDR2 FQGTGA. CDR3 bases: TGTGCCAGCAGCTTCCAGGGGGCGACCGGGGAGCTGTTTTTT. It specifies CASSFQGATGELFF.

The CDR3 nucleotides read TGTGCCAGCACCCGCGACGGGACCTCTGGAAACACCATATATTTT. Translation: CASTRDGTSGNTIYF. The genes are TRBV6-6 and TRBJ1-3, with D possibly matching TRBD1 (5 bases). The V end lost 7 bases, the J end lost 0 bases, and 13 bases lay between the germline ends. Germline V CDR1 and CDR2: MNHNY, SVGAGI (reference sequence). The CDR3 spans 15 residues.

This clone was seen more than once but under ten times. The chain joins TRBV18 to TRBJ2-1; unclear D gene. CDR1 and CDR2 (germline): KGHSH, LQKENI. This CDR3 region has 12 residues. With 3 bases removed from V and 9 bases from J, the gap between germline ends came to 9 bases. The CDR3 reads CASSPYSLEQFF. In DNA form, the CDR3 reads TGTGCCAGCTCACCGTACAGCCTTGAGCAGTTCTTC.

This chain connects TRBV14 to TRBJ2-1; 12 bases align to TRBD2. With V trimmed by 0 bases and J by 0 bases, 6 bases remained unmatched. This CDR3 is 19 amino acids long. Germline assignment: CDR1 SGHDN and CDR2 FVKESK. In DNA, the CDR3 is TGTGCCAGCAGCCAAGATTCCTGGACTAGCGGGATCTCCTACAATGAGCAGTTCTTC. As protein: CASSQDSWTSGISYNEQFF.

The chain employs TRBV4-1 and TRBJ1-4, with 12 bases lining up with TRBD1. The CDR3 extends over 17 amino acids. Germline loops: CDR1 MGHRA, CDR2 YSYEKL. Unmatched junction bases numbered 8, after V lost 1 base and J lost 8 bases. CDR3 residues: CASSQGITGTGGEKLFF. CDR3 sequence (DNA): TGCGCCAGCAGCCAAGGTATCACCGGGACAGGGGGCGAAAAACTGTTTTTT.

The gene calls are TRBV27 and TRBJ2-1; a weak D match, TRBD2 (6 bases). Trimming took off 8 bases at V and 3 bases at J, with 11 bases between the two ends. The CDR3 covers 13 residues. Germline-derived CDR1 and CDR2 are MNHEY and SMNVEV (reference sequence). The CDR3 protein is CASLGTRYNEQFF. The CDR3 DNA is TGTGCCAGCTTGGGGACTCGCTACAATGAGCAGTTCTTC.

This rearrangement joins TRBV29-1 to TRBJ2-1; D not certain. Trimming cost V 5 bases and J 0 bases, with 11 bases left between them. Germline CDR1 SQVTM, CDR2 ANQGSEA. There are 14 residues in the CDR3. CDR3 in DNA: TGCAGCGTTCCAGGCTTAAACTCCTACAATGAGCAGTTCTTC. Its protein is CSVPGLNSYNEQFF.

The chain carries TRBV11-2 and TRBJ2-1; D remains unclear. The CDR3 is 15 amino acids. The germline V and J ends were trimmed by 2 bases and 5 bases, with 13 bases remaining between them. Germline V gives CDR1 SGHAT, CDR2 FQNNGV. The CDR3 sequence: CASSLWASAHNEQFF. CDR3 bases: TGTGCCAGCAGCTTATGGGCAAGCGCCCACAATGAGCAGTTCTTC.

A few counts support this clone. CDR3 region: CASSTAPSGGYTF. Here the CDR3 DNA reads TGCGCCAGCAGCACAGCCCCGTCAGGGGGCTACACCTTC. This chain uses TRBV5-1 with TRBJ1-2, with a weak D call TRBD1 (5 bases). The germline CDR1 and CDR2 sequences are SGHRS and YFSETQ. V was clipped by 4 bases and J by 8 bases, with 15 bases between them. This CDR3 spans 13 amino acids.

The chain is built from TRBV5-1 and TRBJ2-5; the match to TRBD1 covers 7 bases. The junction had 6 bases not matched to a gene; V was cut back by 3 bases and J by 1 base. CDR1 is SGHRS and CDR2 is YFSETQ in the germline V gene. The CDR3 totals 15 residues. CDR3 sequence reads: CASSSTGASQETQYF. The CDR3 nucleotides are TGCGCCAGCAGCTCCACAGGGGCCTCCCAAGAGACCCAGTACTTC.

The CDR3 protein is CASSQRTGGQGSDTQYF. As DNA, the CDR3 is TGCGCCAGCAGCCAAAGGACGGGGGGACAGGGATCAGATACGCAGTATTTT. The chain couples TRBV4-1 to TRBJ2-3, with 9 bases matching TRBD1. The trim removed 2 bases at V and 4 bases at J, leaving 10 bases unmatched. This CDR3 region has 17 residues. Germline V gene lookup returns CDR1 MGHRA and CDR2 YSYEKL.

This clone turned up a few times. The chain links TRBV5-1 to TRBJ2-3; TRBD1 matches at 10 bases. Per the germline V gene, CDR1 is SGHRS and CDR2 is YFSETQ. This CDR3 is 15 amino acids long. V lost 4 bases to trimming and J lost 3 bases; unmatched junction nucleotides: 5. DNA of the CDR3: TGCGCCAGCAGCCTGACAGGGGGCGGAACAGATACGCAGTATTTT. Its translation is CASSLTGGGTDTQYF.

The chain couples TRBV6-1 to TRBJ1-2; D uncertain. CDR3 length: 14 amino acids. The germline V gene has CDR1 MNHNS and CDR2 SASEGT. Trimming removed 6 bases at V and 5 bases at J, with 16 bases between. The CDR3 DNA follows: TGTGCCAGCAGACCGGGTCGGGAGATTTATGGCTACACCTTC. It translates to CASRPGREIYGYTF.

This clone was counted a few times. The rearrangement joins TRBV18 to TRBJ2-1; D ambiguous. Germline assignment: CDR1 KGHSH and CDR2 LQKENI. This CDR3 is 15 amino acids long. The V gene lost 2 bases and the J gene lost 8 bases, with 16 bases spanning the gap. The CDR3 reads CASSPRVEPGYEQFF. The CDR3 region has the DNA TGTGCCAGCTCACCAAGGGTTGAGCCCGGTTATGAGCAGTTCTTC.

The J gene is TRBJ1-5, the V gene TRBV6-6; 8 bases map to TRBD1. The V gene's germline CDR1 is MNHNY and CDR2 SVGAGI (reference sequence). V dropped 5 bases and J dropped 7; count of bases not matched to a gene: 4. The CDR3 is made up of 13 amino acids. DNA of the CDR3: TGTGCCAGCAGTGACAGGGGATCCCAGCCCCAGCATTTT. This translates into CASSDRGSQPQHF.

This clone was observed once. The chain is built from TRBV4-3 and TRBJ2-5; 7 nucleotides agree with TRBD1. The germline V gene encodes CDR1 LGHNA and CDR2 YSLEER. The ends lost 0 bases at V and 4 bases at J; junction bases unmatched: 5. The CDR3 covers 15 residues. The CDR3 sequence: CASSQDIGGGETQYF. DNA of the CDR3: TGCGCCAGCAGCCAAGATATAGGGGGCGGAGAGACCCAGTACTTC.

This chain joins TRBV29-1 and TRBJ1-1; TRBD1 is a possible D gene (5 bases). Between the trimmed V and J ends, which lost 5 bases and 5 bases, there was a span of 15 bases. The CDR3 runs 13 residues. Germline loops: CDR1 SQVTM, CDR2 ANQGSEA. The CDR3 DNA reads as TGCAGCGTTAGCTGGGGAGGGGAAACTGAAGCTTTCTTT. As protein: CSVSWGGETEAFF. The full variable domain, rest sourced from reference TRBV29-1 and TRBJ1-1, is SAVISQKPSRDICQRGTSLTIQCQVDSQVTMMFWYRQQPGQSLTLIATANQGSEATYESGFVIDKFPISRPNLTFSTLTVSNMSPEDSSIYLCSVSWGGETEAFFGQGTRLTVV.

This CDR3 reads CASSPGQGNTDTQYF. The CDR3 DNA reads TGCGCCAGCAGCCCGGGACAGGGGAACACAGATACGCAGTATTTT. The chain combines TRBV4-3 with TRBJ2-3; 10 nucleotides line up with TRBD1. The CDR3 is made up of 15 amino acids. From germline, CDR1 is LGHNA and CDR2 YSLEER. J was trimmed by 2 bases and V by 4 bases; bases with no gene match: 3.

The V and J genes are TRBV7-9 and TRBJ2-1; 10 nucleotides match TRBD2. The V segment lost 4 bases and the J segment 9 bases; nucleotides outside the gene matches: 6. The CDR3 runs to 14 residues. Germline V gene lookup returns CDR1 SEHNR and CDR2 FQNEAQ (reference sequence). CDR3 sequence reads: CASSSAGGPVEQFF. The CDR3 nucleotides are TGTGCCAGCAGCTCAGCGGGGGGGCCGGTTGAGCAGTTCTTC.